This T cell receptor (beta chain) came from a study of identical twins. Notes on the study in general: Reduced insertions were recorded for abundant cord blood beta clonotypes, with no such pattern in memory repertoires.

TCRdb re-called the 5' RACE reads with MiXCR, one entry per CDR3 protein. The data show about 460,000 distinct CDR3 sequences, approximately 14% seen once. This clonotype was recorded a few times. Its target is unknown. The same data also went into a second study, on yellow fever vaccine responses in identical twins.

Sequencing used CD4+ T cells sorted from blood. The receptor was derived from a woman under 30 in good health.

The CDR3 DNA is TGTGCCAGCAGCTCAGGTGGAACTGGAAACACCATATATTTT. Encoded protein: CASSSGGTGNTIYF. The chain has TRBV12-3 or TRBV12-4 and TRBJ1-3; no clear D gene. The CDR3 runs 14 residues. Between the trimmed V and J ends, which lost 6 bases and 2 bases, there was a span of 11 bases.